The 6 T cell receptor beta chains listed next were all sequenced from one sample in a study of blood T cells in healthy people across ages. A sample-barcoded 5' primer and a J-beta primer mix were used in a second PCR of about 7 to 12 cycles. TCRdb reanalysed the 5' RACE reads using MiXCR and keeps one entry per CDR3 protein. The table has about 1.4 million distinct CDR3 sequences, roughly 60% seen once. The specimen sequenced was blood. The receptors were gathered from a man younger than 30 in good health.

This chain joins TRBV29-1 and TRBJ2-1; D may correspond to TRBD1 or TRBD2 (5 bases each). The germline CDR1 and CDR2 sequences are SQVTM and ANQGSEA. The ends were cut back, 4 bases at V and 4 bases at J, with 14 bases in the middle. CDR3 size: 14 residues. As DNA, the CDR3 is TGCAGCGTTGTTCGGGGACGGGCATACAATGAGCAGTTCTTC. Its translation is CSVVRGRAYNEQFF.

The gene calls are TRBV12-3 or TRBV12-4 and TRBJ2-1; D is perhaps TRBD2 (6 bases). Deletions cut 6 bases from V and 4 bases from J, with 19 bases between. The CDR3 is made up of 16 amino acids. The CDR3 nucleotides are TGTGCCAGCAGCCTATCTTCATGGGGACTTTACAATGAGCAGTTCTTC. It encodes CASSLSSWGLYNEQFF.

The rearrangement joins TRBV7-9 to TRBJ1-1, with D possibly being TRBD1 (6 bases). The CDR3 extends over 14 amino acids. Germline CDR1 is SEHNR and CDR2 is FQNEAQ (reference sequence). The V end lost 7 bases, the J end lost 1 base, and 13 bases lay between the germline ends. CDR3 coding DNA: TGTGCCAGCACCCCAGGGGAAAGGAACACTGAAGCTTTCTTT. Protein: CASTPGERNTEAFF. Full variable domain (remainder filled in from reference TRBV7-9 and TRBJ1-1): DTGVSQNPRHKITKRGQNVTFRCDPISEHNRLYWYRQTLGQGPEFLTYFQNEAQLEKSRLLSDRFSAERPKGSFSTLEIQRTEQGDSAMYLCASTPGERNTEAFFGQGTRLTVV.

This chain uses TRBV29-1 with TRBJ2-5; no definite D call. The CDR3 contains 14 residues. Germline loops: CDR1 SQVTM, CDR2 ANQGSEA. Trimming shortened V by 1 base and J by 2 bases, and 11 bases separated the two germline ends. The CDR3: CSVEVVGKQETQYF. The CDR3 coding sequence is TGCAGCGTTGAAGTAGTGGGGAAACAAGAGACCCAGTACTTC.

The rearrangement joins TRBV6-2 or TRBV6-3 to TRBJ1-2, with D possibly TRBD1 on 5 matching bases. The CDR3 contains 15 residues. Trimming took 2 bases from V and 4 from J, leaving 14 bases between them. Germline V gene sequence: CDR1 MNHEY, CDR2 SVGEGT. The CDR3 loop reads CASSYGLQGRYGYTF. The CDR3, as DNA: TGTGCCAGCAGTTACGGACTCCAGGGACGCTATGGCTACACCTTC.

DNA of the CDR3: TGTGCCAGCAGCTCGGACAGGGGGCTTCGTGAAAAACTGTTTTTT. This encodes CASSSDRGLREKLFF. The V gene is TRBV7-6, the J gene TRBJ1-4; 11 nucleotides line up with TRBD1. CDR3 size: 15 residues. In germline, CDR1 is SGHVS, CDR2 FNYEAQ. J gave up 7 bases and V 4 bases, and 5 bases lay outside the gene matches.